Following are 30 T cell receptor beta chains from one sample sequenced in a study of blood T cell repertoires in COVID-19. Repertoires were generated with immunoSEQ multiplex PCR, while TCRdb's copy carries only in-frame clones and drops some. The data contain 350,000 to 400,000 clones, 87% of them seen just once; the ten biggest clones take up around 1.9%. The specimen was PBMCs or T cells enriched from blood (not recorded which). The receptors originated from a man in his forties in a cohort exposed to, infected with or recovered from COVID-19 (not recorded which).

This chain connects TRBV7-9 to TRBJ2-2; D is uncertain. Germline CDR1 is SEHNR and CDR2 is FQNEAQ (reference sequence). The V gene lost 5 bases and the J gene lost 8 bases, with 12 bases spanning the gap. The CDR3 runs 13 residues. The CDR3 region has the DNA TGTGCCAGCAGCCCCCCCTCTCGGGGGGAGCTGTTTTTT. This translates into CASSPPSRGELFF.

The chain is built from TRBV19 and TRBJ2-3, with 10 bases lining up with TRBD2. Unmatched junction bases numbered 4, after V lost 5 bases and J lost 5 bases. The CDR3 is 14 amino acids. From germline, CDR1 is LNHDA and CDR2 SQIVND (reference sequence). CDR3 nucleotides: TGTGCCAGTAGTTGGGGGACTAGCGAAGATACGCAGTATTTT. Translation gives CASSWGTSEDTQYF.

The chain couples TRBV7-2 to TRBJ2-6; possibly TRBD2 for D (5 bases). This CDR3 has 16 residues. Germline CDR1 SGHTA, CDR2 FQGNSA. Between the trimmed V and J ends, which lost 2 bases and 0 bases, there was a span of 8 bases. As DNA, the CDR3 is TGTGCCAGCAGCTTAACGCGGGTCTCTGGGGCCAACGTCCTGACTTTC. Its protein product is CASSLTRVSGANVLTF.

This clone has at least ten counts. The rearrangement joins TRBV19 to TRBJ1-2; 8 bases match TRBD1. The CDR3 sequence is 15 residues long. Unmatched junction bases numbered 11, after V lost 4 bases and J lost 7 bases. Germline CDR1 LNHDA, CDR2 SQIVND (reference sequence). CDR3 coding DNA: TGTGCCAGTAGTAGTCGGACAGGGAGAAGGGTTGGCTACACCTTC. This sequence encodes CASSSRTGRRVGYTF.

The genes are TRBV2 and TRBJ2-3; D is possibly TRBD2 (5 bases). The CDR3 is 14 residues long. V was trimmed by 6 bases and J by 13 bases, leaving 23 bases between them. CDR1 is SNHLY, CDR2 FYNNEI, per germline. The CDR3, as DNA: TGTGCCAGCAGCCGATCCCGGGATTCCGTGGGGAAGTATTTT. Translated: CASSRSRDSVGKYF.

Turning to this clone: Other DNA sequences from this sample encode an identical CDR3 as well. This rearrangement joins TRBV28 to TRBJ1-2; D ambiguous. The CDR3 loop spans 13 amino acids. Trimming removed 3 bases at V and 2 bases at J, with 7 bases between. Germline V gene sequence: CDR1 MDHEN, CDR2 SYDVKM. The CDR3 DNA reads TGTGCCAGCAGTTTGGGCCAGAACTATGGCTACACCTTC. Its protein product is CASSLGQNYGYTF.

This rearrangement joins TRBV3-1 (or the pseudogene TRBV3-2) to TRBJ1-1, with 12 bases fitting TRBD1. Looked up from germline, CDR1 is LGHDT and CDR2 is YNNKEL (reference sequence). The CDR3 is 16 residues long. V dropped 4 bases and J dropped 4; count of bases not matched to a gene: 7. CDR3 in amino acids: CASSPRDRGQGTEAFF. The CDR3 coding sequence is TGTGCCAGCAGCCCCCGGGACAGGGGGCAGGGCACTGAAGCTTTCTTT.

The CDR3 DNA is TGCGCCAGCAGCCTTGGGGCTAGCGGGGTCCACGAGCAGTACTTC. This sequence encodes CASSLGASGVHEQYF. The chain employs TRBV4-1 and TRBJ2-7, with TRBD2 matching over 9 bases. CDR3 length: 15 amino acids. CDR1 is MGHRA, CDR2 YSYEKL, per germline. Trimming removed 4 bases from V and 5 bases from J; junction bases left unmatched: 9.

The CDR3 bases are TGCAGTGCTAGTTTCACCTACGAGCAGTACTTC. As protein: CSASFTYEQYF. The V and J genes are TRBV20-1 and TRBJ2-7; D gene uncertain. Per the germline V gene, CDR1 is DFQATT and CDR2 is SNEGSKA (reference sequence). Trimming removed 3 bases from V and 2 bases from J, with 5 bases in between. This CDR3 contains 11 residues.

CDR3 sequence reads: CASSPLRQGAQPQHF. For the CDR3, the DNA is TGTGCCAGCAGCCCACTAAGACAGGGGGCTCAGCCCCAGCATTTT. The chain recombines TRBV7-8 with TRBJ1-5; 10 bases match TRBD1. V shed 5 bases, J shed 6 bases, and the junction held 7 bases outside the gene matches. This CDR3 contains 15 residues. In germline, CDR1 is SGHVS, CDR2 FQNEAQ.

CDR3 coding DNA: TGTGCCAGCAGTCGGACAGGGACGGGCTCACCCCTCCACTTT. It is translated as CASSRTGTGSPLHF. The V and J genes are TRBV6-5 and TRBJ1-6; 8 positions agree with TRBD1. J was trimmed by 10 bases and V by 5 bases; bases with no gene match: 7. CDR1 is MNHEY, CDR2 SVGAGI, per germline. The CDR3 is made up of 14 amino acids.

The chain is built from TRBV4-1 and TRBJ1-3, with D hard to call. The CDR3 loop spans 12 amino acids. CDR1 is MGHRA, CDR2 YSYEKL, per germline. Deletions cut 3 bases from V and 4 bases from J, with 4 bases between. Written as DNA, the CDR3 is TGCGCCAGCAGCCACGAGGGAAACACCATATATTTT. Translated: CASSHEGNTIYF.

This clone is a singleton in its sample. The rearrangement links TRBV2 to TRBJ2-1; D unresolved. Germline CDR1 and CDR2: SNHLY and FYNNEI. CDR3 size: 11 residues. V was shortened by 3 bases and J by 5 bases, with 2 bases between the two germline ends. The CDR3: CASSDDNEQFF. The CDR3 nucleotides read TGTGCCAGCAGTGACGACAATGAGCAGTTCTTC.

CDR3: CASLGGENTIYF. The CDR3 coding sequence is TGTGCCAGCTTAGGGGGGGAAAACACCATATATTTT. The chain joins TRBV6-5 to TRBJ1-3, with D tentatively TRBD1 (6 bases). Trimming cost V 8 bases and J 6 bases, with 11 bases left between them. CDR1 is MNHEY and CDR2 is SVGAGI in the germline V gene. This CDR3 comprises 12 residues.

The CDR3: CATSRDQGAGQPQHF. CDR3 nucleotide sequence: TGTGCCACCAGCAGAGATCAGGGGGCGGGACAGCCCCAGCATTTT. V and J are TRBV15 and TRBJ1-5, with 8 bases lining up with TRBD1. J gave up 7 bases and V 0 bases, and 5 bases lay outside the gene matches. This CDR3 is 15 amino acids long. CDR1 and CDR2 from the germline V gene are LNHNV and YYDKDF (reference sequence).

This chain joins TRBV5-1 and TRBJ2-3, with 13 bases that match TRBD2. CDR1 is SGHRS and CDR2 is YFSETQ in the germline V gene. The junction had 3 bases not matched to a gene; V was cut back by 3 bases and J by 2 bases. This CDR3 spans 16 amino acids. The CDR3: CASSSGLAGPTDTQYF. The CDR3, as DNA: TGCGCCAGCAGCTCGGGACTAGCGGGGCCCACAGATACGCAGTATTTT.

The chain combines TRBV5-1 with TRBJ2-4; D possibly corresponds to TRBD2 (5 bases). Germline values: CDR1 SGHRS, CDR2 YFSETQ. This CDR3 is 16 amino acids long. Trimming cost V 1 base and J 2 bases, with 13 bases left between them. For the CDR3, the DNA is TGCGCCAGCAGCTTGAGTGGGAGCGTAACCAAAAACATTCAGTACTTC. The encoded protein is CASSLSGSVTKNIQYF.

The V gene is TRBV7-2, the J gene TRBJ1-2; 9 positions match TRBD1. The CDR3 loop spans 15 amino acids. The ends lost 5 bases at V and 6 bases at J; junction bases unmatched: 10. The germline gives CDR1 SGHTA, CDR2 FQGNSA. For the CDR3, the DNA is TGTGCCAGCAGCCCATCAACAGGGGGCGCGGATGGCTACACCTTC. Translated, it gives CASSPSTGGADGYTF.

Only a few counts were recorded for this clone. The J gene is TRBJ1-1, the V gene TRBV19; D is unclear. CDR1 LNHDA and CDR2 SQIVND come from the germline V gene (reference sequence). This CDR3 is built from 15 residues. Trimming removed 7 bases at V and 1 base at J, with 16 bases between. CDR3 region: CASNQGFGRNTEAFF. The CDR3, as DNA: TGTGCCAGTAATCAAGGGTTTGGGAGGAACACTGAAGCTTTCTTT.

This clone was seen only a few times. CDR3 nucleotide sequence: TGTGCCAGTAGCAGGGTCTCCTACAATGAGCAGTTCTTC. As protein: CASSRVSYNEQFF. The chain carries TRBV19 and TRBJ2-1, with TRBD1 as a possible D gene (5 bases). The V gene lost 6 bases and the J gene lost 0 bases, with 6 bases spanning the gap. CDR1 LNHDA and CDR2 SQIVND come from the germline V gene (reference sequence). This CDR3 is 13 amino acids long.

This chain uses TRBV3-1 (or the pseudogene TRBV3-2) with TRBJ1-2; D is possibly TRBD1 (5 bases). Trimming stripped 1 base from V and 4 bases from J, with 13 bases between. Germline V CDR1 and CDR2: LGHDT, YNNKEL (reference sequence). The CDR3 consists of 15 residues. The CDR3 DNA sequence: TGTGCCAGCAGCCAAGCAGCAGGGTTCAGCTATGGCTACACCTTC. It specifies CASSQAAGFSYGYTF.

V is TRBV18 and J is TRBJ1-4; unclear D gene. V was pared by 2 bases and J by 7 bases, with 5 bases between. The CDR3 has 12 amino acids. Germline lookup yields CDR1 KGHSH and CDR2 LQKENI. The CDR3 DNA sequence: TGTGCCAGCTCACCAGAGCGTGAAAAACTGTTTTTT. Protein product: CASSPEREKLFF.

The V and J genes are TRBV18 and TRBJ1-3; possible D gene TRBD1, 6 bases. The length of the CDR3 is 13 residues. The V and J ends lost 0 bases and 6 bases respectively, with 6 bases between them. Germline V gene sequence: CDR1 KGHSH, CDR2 LQKENI. This CDR3 is CASSPPGANTIYF. The CDR3 DNA is TGTGCCAGCTCACCACCGGGGGCAAACACCATATATTTT.

The chain has TRBV30 and TRBJ2-7; 7 nucleotides match TRBD2. The germline gives CDR1 GTSNPN, CDR2 SVGIG (reference sequence). The CDR3 covers 14 residues. V lost 2 bases, J lost 2 bases, and 6 bases stayed unmatched. The CDR3 spells CAWSIGGRPYEQYF. CDR3 in DNA: TGTGCCTGGAGTATTGGCGGGAGACCCTACGAGCAGTACTTC.

V is TRBV10-1 and J is TRBJ2-2; 8 nucleotides agree with TRBD1. Germline CDR1 reads WNHNN; CDR2 reads SYGVQD (reference sequence). V lost 0 bases and J lost 6; bases outside the gene matches: 12. This CDR3 spans 18 amino acids. This CDR3 is CASSESRQGRASPGELFF. CDR3 in DNA: TGCGCCAGCAGTGAGTCGCGACAGGGGCGTGCATCCCCCGGGGAGCTGTTTTTT.

The rearrangement joins TRBV6-2 or TRBV6-3 to TRBJ2-3, with 10 bases matching TRBD1. The CDR3 totals 15 residues. Germline-derived CDR1 and CDR2 are MNHEY and SVGEGT. J was trimmed by 2 bases and V by 2 bases; bases with no gene match: 1. In nucleotides, the CDR3 is TGTGCCAGCAGTTACGGACAGGGGGACACAGATACGCAGTATTTT. Protein product: CASSYGQGDTDTQYF.

The CDR3 is CASSFRGADTQYF. CDR3 sequence (DNA): TGTGCCAGCAGCTTTCGGGGAGCAGATACGCAGTATTTT. The chain is built from TRBV7-2 and TRBJ2-3, with TRBD2 as a possible D gene (5 bases). Germline loops: CDR1 SGHTA, CDR2 FQGNSA. The CDR3 runs to 13 residues. V was trimmed by 3 bases and J by 4 bases, leaving 8 bases between them.

The J gene is TRBJ1-4, the V gene TRBV18; weak D call: TRBD1 (5 bases). This CDR3 comprises 15 residues. V lost 3 bases and J lost 0, with 8 bases in between. Looked up from germline, CDR1 is KGHSH and CDR2 is LQKENI. CDR3 region: CASSPQGPTNEKLFF. CDR3 nucleotides: TGTGCCAGCTCACCGCAGGGCCCAACTAATGAAAAACTGTTTTTT.

The V call is TRBV18, the J call TRBJ2-5, with 9 positions matching TRBD2. V was clipped by 3 bases and J by 5 bases; unmatched bases: 1. Germline V CDR1 and CDR2: KGHSH, LQKENI. The CDR3 covers 13 residues. The CDR3 DNA is TGTGCCAGCTCACCCGGACTAGCGGAGACCCAGTACTTC. Encoded protein: CASSPGLAETQYF.

The gene calls are TRBV30 and TRBJ2-7, with TRBD2 identical over 13 bases. Per the germline V gene, CDR1 is GTSNPN and CDR2 is SVGIG (reference sequence). The J segment lost 2 bases and the V segment lost 4 bases, leaving 2 bases of the junction unmatched. The CDR3 contains 14 residues. This chain's CDR3 is CAWTGLAGAYEQYF. CDR3 sequence (DNA): TGTGCCTGGACCGGACTAGCGGGAGCCTACGAGCAGTACTTC.